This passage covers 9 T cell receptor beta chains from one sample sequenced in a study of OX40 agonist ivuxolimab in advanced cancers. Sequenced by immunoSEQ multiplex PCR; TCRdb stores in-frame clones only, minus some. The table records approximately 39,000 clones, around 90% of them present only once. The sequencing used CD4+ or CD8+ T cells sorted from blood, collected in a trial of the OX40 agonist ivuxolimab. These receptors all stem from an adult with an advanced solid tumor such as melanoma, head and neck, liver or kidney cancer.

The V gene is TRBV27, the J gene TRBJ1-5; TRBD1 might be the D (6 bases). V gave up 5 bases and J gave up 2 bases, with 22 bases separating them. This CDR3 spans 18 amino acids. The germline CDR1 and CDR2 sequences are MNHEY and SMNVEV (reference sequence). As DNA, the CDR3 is TGTGCCAGCAGTCCCACGCAGGGGATGAGATCGGGCAATCAGCCCCAGCATTTT. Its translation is CASSPTQGMRSGNQPQHF.

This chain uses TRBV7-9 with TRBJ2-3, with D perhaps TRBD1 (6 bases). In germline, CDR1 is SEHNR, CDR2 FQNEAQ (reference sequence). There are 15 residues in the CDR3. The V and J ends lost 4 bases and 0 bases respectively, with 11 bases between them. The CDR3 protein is CASSSWDISTDTQYF. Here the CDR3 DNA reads TGTGCCAGCAGCTCCTGGGACATAAGCACAGATACGCAGTATTTT.

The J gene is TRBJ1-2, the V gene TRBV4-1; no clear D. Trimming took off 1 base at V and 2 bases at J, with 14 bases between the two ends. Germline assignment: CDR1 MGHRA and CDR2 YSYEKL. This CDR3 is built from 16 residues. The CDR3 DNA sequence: TGCGCCAGCAGCCAAGGTCGGGCCCGACGGAACTATGGCTACACCTTC. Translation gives CASSQGRARRNYGYTF.

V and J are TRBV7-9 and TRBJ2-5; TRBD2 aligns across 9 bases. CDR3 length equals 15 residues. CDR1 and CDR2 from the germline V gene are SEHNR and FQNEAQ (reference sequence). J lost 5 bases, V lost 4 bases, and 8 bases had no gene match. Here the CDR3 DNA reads TGTGCCAGCAGCTCTTGGGCGGGAGGGGGCGAGACCCAGTACTTC. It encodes CASSSWAGGGETQYF.

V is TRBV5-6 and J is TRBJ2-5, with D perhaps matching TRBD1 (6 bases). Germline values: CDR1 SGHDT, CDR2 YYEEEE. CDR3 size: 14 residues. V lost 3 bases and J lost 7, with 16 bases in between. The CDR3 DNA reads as TGTGCCAGCAGCTGGGGCGTACAGGGCGCGACCCAGTACTTC. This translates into CASSWGVQGATQYF.

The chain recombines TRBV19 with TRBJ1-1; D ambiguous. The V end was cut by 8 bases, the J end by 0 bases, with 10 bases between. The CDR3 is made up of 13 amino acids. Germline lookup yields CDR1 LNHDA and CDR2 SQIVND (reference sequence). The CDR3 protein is CASLTKMNTEAFF. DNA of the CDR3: TGTGCCAGTTTGACAAAAATGAACACTGAAGCTTTCTTT.

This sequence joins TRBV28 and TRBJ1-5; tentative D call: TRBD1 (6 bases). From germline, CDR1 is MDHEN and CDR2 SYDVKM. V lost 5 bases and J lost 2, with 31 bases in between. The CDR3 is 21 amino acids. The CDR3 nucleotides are TGTGCCAGCAGTCCTATGATGGGGGTGGTGGAGACAGGAATCCGCAATCAGCCCCAGCATTTT. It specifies CASSPMMGVVETGIRNQPQHF.

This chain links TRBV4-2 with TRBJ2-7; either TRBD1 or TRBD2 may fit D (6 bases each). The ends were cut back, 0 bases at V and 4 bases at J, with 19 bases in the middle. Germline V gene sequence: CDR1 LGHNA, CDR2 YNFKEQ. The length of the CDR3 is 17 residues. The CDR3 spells CASSQDGPRGPSYEQYF. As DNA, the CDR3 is TGTGCCAGCAGCCAAGATGGTCCCCGGGGGCCTTCGTACGAGCAGTACTTC.

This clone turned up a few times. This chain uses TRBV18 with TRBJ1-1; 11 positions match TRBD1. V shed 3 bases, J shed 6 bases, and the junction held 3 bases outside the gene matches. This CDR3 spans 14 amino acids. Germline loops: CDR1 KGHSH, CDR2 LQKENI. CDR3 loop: CASSPWDRGAEAFF. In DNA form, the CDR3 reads TGTGCCAGCTCACCCTGGGACAGGGGGGCTGAAGCTTTCTTT.